This T cell receptor beta chain emerged from a study of pediatric ulcerative colitis. Assay used: immunoSEQ multiplex PCR; TCRdb lists only in-frame clones, some missing. Of approximately 5,600 clones in the sample, 80% to 90% are singletons; the top ten hold approximately 2.2%. The V end was cut by 5 bases, the J end by 0 bases, with 11 bases between. The CDR3 length is 15 residues. CDR1 is LNHDA, CDR2 SQIVND, per germline (reference sequence). The specimen sequenced was blood. The J gene is TRBJ1-3, the V gene TRBV19, with D perhaps TRBD1 (5 bases). The clonotype was recovered from a boy aged 10-17 years with mild ulcerative colitis. CDR3 DNA: TGTGCCAGTAGTTCGCGACAGTCCTCTGGAAACACCATATATTTT. Translated: CASSSRQSSGNTIYF.